This T cell receptor beta chain was retrieved from a study of T cell responses to AZD1222 COVID-19 vaccine. Clones were read by immunoSEQ multiplex PCR, and TCRdb kept only the in-frame ones, dropping some. The sample includes some 120,000 clones, approximately 85% seen only once; the top ten take roughly 4.4%. Analysis merged second doses at about 4 or about 12 weeks. The CDR3 length is 12 residues. V gave up 6 bases and J gave up 9 bases, with 9 bases separating them. Study observations and caveats: The reported proportion of spike-specific TCRs targeting unmutated variant regions was nearly half. The study sampled repertoires only after the peak T cell response.

As regards this clone: Its antigen is as yet unknown.

This rearrangement joins TRBV12-3 or TRBV12-4 to TRBJ1-6; unclear D gene. The receptor's source is an adult who received the AZD1222 COVID-19 vaccine. The sequenced sample was peripheral blood, obtained 28 days after the second AZD1222 dose. The CDR3 protein is CASRAGRSPLHF. CDR3 coding DNA: TGTGCCAGCAGGGCAGGACGTTCACCCCTCCACTTT.